The TCR beta chain described here comes from a study of cytomegalovirus exposure and HLA in healthy donors. Study-level results: Altogether, 160 or so TCR beta chains were recorded as cytomegalovirus-associated.

In the PCR, 60 Vbeta and 13 Jbeta primers were used. The method was immunoSEQ multiplex PCR; TCRdb's version includes in-frame clones alone and lacks a portion of them. This table holds around 140,000 clones, almost 85% found once. CDR1 is KGHSH and CDR2 is LQKENI in the germline V gene. There are 15 residues in the CDR3. Trimming cost V 3 bases and J 5 bases; bases outside gene matches: 4. With respect to this clone: The antigen remains undetermined.

This TCR derives from a man aged 30 to 45 in good health and CMV-seropositive. V gene TRBV18 combines with J gene TRBJ1-4; 9 nucleotides line up with TRBD1. Sequencing input: PBMCs. Here the CDR3 reads CASSPYRGQNEKLFF. The CDR3 coding sequence is TGTGCCAGCTCACCTTACAGGGGGCAGAATGAAAAACTGTTTTTT.